This TCR beta chain emerged from a study of blood T cell repertoires in COVID-19. Germline V lookup: CDR1 SGHRS, CDR2 YFSETQ. J lost 4 bases, V lost 4 bases, and 4 bases had no gene match. The CDR3 loop spans 14 amino acids. Libraries were prepared by immunoSEQ multiplex PCR; TCRdb keeps only in-frame clonotypes and omits some of them. Of 310,000 or so clones in the sample, around 87% were seen once. The V call is TRBV5-1, the J call TRBJ1-4; 7 nucleotides line up with TRBD1. This receptor was taken from a woman aged 50 to 60 with active or convalescent COVID-19. Material: peripheral blood. The CDR3 region is CASSPGQINEKLFF. As DNA, the CDR3 is TGCGCCAGCAGCCCGGGACAGATTAATGAAAAACTGTTTTTT.